Below are 14 T cell receptor beta chains sequenced from a single sample in a study of cytomegalovirus exposure and HLA in healthy donors. It was with 60 Vbeta and 13 Jbeta primers that the PCR ran. Here immunoSEQ multiplex PCR was the method, and the copy in TCRdb shows in-frame clones only, minus some. Counted here are around 150,000 clones, about 79% occurring once; the ten biggest clones make up about 3.8%. Sequencing was performed on PBMCs. All receptors come from a man aged 35 to 55 in good health and CMV-seropositive.

As regards this clone: One end of the junction fails to match germline, which may point to a read error. The rearrangement uses TRBV7-7 and TRBJ2-5; 13 bases fit TRBD2. CDR3 length: 16 residues. Germline V CDR1 and CDR2: SSHAT, FNYEAQ (reference sequence). CDR3 coding DNA: TGTGCTAGCAGCCTACTAGCGGGAGGGCCGGAGGAGACCCAGTACTTC. This codes for CASSLLAGGPEETQYF.

The count of this clone is one. The chain uses TRBV4-1 and TRBJ2-1; D possibly corresponds to TRBD2 (6 bases). The CDR3 contains 14 residues. Trimming cost V 0 bases and J 12 bases, with 15 bases left between them. The germline gives CDR1 MGHRA, CDR2 YSYEKL. CDR3 bases: TGCGCCAGCAGCCAAGAGGGGTCGGGGCGGGGGCAGTTCTTC. It specifies CASSQEGSGRGQFF.

This clone appeared a few times. The V call is TRBV30, the J call TRBJ2-5; 11 bases map to TRBD1. CDR3 length: 15 residues. Per the germline V gene, CDR1 is GTSNPN and CDR2 is SVGIG (reference sequence). The junction had 6 bases not matched to a gene; V was cut back by 2 bases and J by 4 bases. The CDR3 protein is CAWSPGQGAGETQYF. CDR3 coding DNA: TGTGCCTGGAGTCCCGGACAGGGGGCGGGAGAGACCCAGTACTTC.

V is TRBV5-1 and J is TRBJ2-7; TRBD1 might be the D (6 bases). The CDR3 consists of 14 residues. The germline V and J ends were trimmed by 5 bases and 5 bases, with 17 bases remaining between them. Germline lookup yields CDR1 SGHRS and CDR2 YFSETQ. The CDR3 sequence is CASSLQGSPNEQYF. In DNA form, the CDR3 reads TGCGCCAGCAGTTTACAGGGTTCCCCTAACGAGCAGTACTTC.

The chain uses TRBV5-1 and TRBJ1-1, with a weak D call TRBD1 (6 bases). Trimming stripped 0 bases from V and 4 bases from J, with 13 bases between. The length of the CDR3 is 15 residues. CDR1 SGHRS and CDR2 YFSETQ come from the germline V gene. CDR3 region: CASSLERGGATEAFF. In DNA, the CDR3 is TGCGCCAGCAGCTTGGAGAGGGGGGGGGCCACTGAAGCTTTCTTT.

This clone has more than one count but fewer than ten. The J gene is TRBJ1-1, the V gene TRBV6-5; D not resolved. The germline gives CDR1 MNHEY, CDR2 SVGAGI. Trimming removed 0 bases from V and 5 bases from J, with 16 bases in between. The CDR3 is 16 amino acids. The CDR3 nucleotides read TGTGCCAGCAGTTACTCGAACAGCCTGGCTAATACTGAAGCTTTCTTT. It specifies CASSYSNSLANTEAFF.

The V call is TRBV7-9, the J call TRBJ2-1, with D maybe TRBD2 (5 bases). This CDR3 is 18 amino acids long. The ends were cut back, 2 bases at V and 0 bases at J, with 17 bases in the middle. Per the germline V gene, CDR1 is SEHNR and CDR2 is FQNEAQ (reference sequence). For the CDR3, the DNA is TGTGCCAGCAGCTTACCCTACAAGCGGACGAACTCCTACAATGAGCAGTTCTTC. This gives the protein CASSLPYKRTNSYNEQFF. Supplemented by reference TRBV7-9 and TRBJ2-1, the full variable domain reads DTGVSQNPRHKITKRGQNVTFRCDPISEHNRLYWYRQTLGQGPEFLTYFQNEAQLEKSRLLSDRFSAERPKGSFSTLEIQRTEQGDSAMYLCASSLPYKRTNSYNEQFFGPGTRLTVL.

The rearrangement joins TRBV18 to TRBJ1-3, with D unclear. The ends were cut back, 0 bases at V and 2 bases at J, with 11 bases in the middle. This CDR3 has 16 amino acids. Per germline, CDR1 KGHSH and CDR2 LQKENI. The chain's CDR3 is CASSPPNLIAGNTIYF. The CDR3 bases are TGTGCCAGCTCACCACCTAATCTAATCGCTGGAAACACCATATATTTT. The whole variable domain, remainder taken from reference TRBV18 and TRBJ1-3, is NAGVMQNPRHLVRRRGQEARLRCSPMKGHSHVYWYRQLPEEGLKFMVYLQKENIIDESGMPKERFSAEFPKEGPSILRIQQVVRGDSAAYFCASSPPNLIAGNTIYFGEGSWLTVV.

This clone was recorded a few times. The chain is built from TRBV7-6 and TRBJ1-2; tentative D call: TRBD1 (5 bases). The V gene lost 5 bases and the J gene lost 5 bases, with 9 bases spanning the gap. Germline V CDR1 and CDR2: SGHVS, FNYEAQ. The CDR3 runs to 12 residues. CDR3 in DNA: TGTGCCAGCAGCAAAGACAGTTATGGCTACACCTTC. Translating gives CASSKDSYGYTF.

The CDR3 sequence: CASSPRTEDPGYTF. CDR3 nucleotide sequence: TGTGCCAGCTCACCACGGACAGAAGATCCTGGCTACACCTTC. V and J are TRBV18 and TRBJ1-2; weak D call: TRBD1 (6 bases). The length of the CDR3 is 14 residues. Germline V gives CDR1 KGHSH, CDR2 LQKENI. The ends were cut back, 1 base at V and 7 bases at J, with 13 bases in the middle.

The genes are TRBV30 and TRBJ2-6; D might be TRBD2 (5 bases). The CDR3 has 14 amino acids. With 3 bases removed from V and 0 bases from J, the gap between germline ends came to 6 bases. Germline V gives CDR1 GTSNPN, CDR2 SVGIG (reference sequence). The CDR3 protein is CAWRDFSGANVLTF. The CDR3 DNA is TGTGCCTGGAGGGACTTCTCTGGGGCCAACGTCCTGACTTTC. Using reference TRBV30 and TRBJ2-6 for the parts outside the CDR3, the full variable domain is SQTIHQWPATLVQPVGSPLSLECTVEGTSNPNLYWYRQAAGRGLQLLFYSVGIGQISSEVPQNLSASRPQDRQFILSSKKLLLSDSGFYLCAWRDFSGANVLTFGAGSRLTVL.

Here the CDR3 reads CASSTSGQGARTGELFF. In nucleotides, the CDR3 is TGTGCCAGCAGCACCTCCGGACAGGGGGCGAGGACCGGGGAGCTGTTTTTT. The chain combines TRBV13 with TRBJ2-2; 11 bases are shared with TRBD1. Germline V gives CDR1 PRHDT, CDR2 FYEKMQ (reference sequence). V shed 5 bases, J shed 5 bases, and the junction held 10 bases outside the gene matches. The CDR3 length is 17 residues.

This chain connects TRBV29-1 to TRBJ2-1; a possible D gene is TRBD2 (5 bases). Germline V CDR1 and CDR2: SQVTM, ANQGSEA. Between the trimmed V and J ends, which lost 8 bases and 7 bases, there was a span of 9 bases. This CDR3 contains 10 residues. In DNA, the CDR3 is TGCAGCACTAGGGAGAATGAGCAGTTCTTC. Amino acids: CSTRENEQFF.

This clone was counted a few times. The chain joins TRBV27 to TRBJ2-1; TRBD1 matches 7 bases. This CDR3 has 16 amino acids. V shed 5 bases and J 4 bases; nucleotides not matched to a gene: 11. Germline CDR1 reads MNHEY; CDR2 reads SMNVEV (reference sequence). The CDR3 DNA sequence: TGTGCCAGCAGTAATTTTTGGGACAGCAAATACAATGAGCAGTTCTTC. Amino acid sequence: CASSNFWDSKYNEQFF.